This T cell receptor beta chain was identified during a study of blood T cells in healthy people across ages. A second PCR of 7 to 11 cycles used a sample-barcoded 5' primer and a J-beta primer mix. All cDNA molecules were each tagged by a template-switch adaptor with 12 random nucleotides. TCRdb reprocessed the 5' RACE reads with MiXCR, giving one entry per CDR3 protein. This table holds about 680,000 distinct CDR3 sequences, around 45% found once. Researchers isolated at least 7 million PBMCs per sample. Findings and caveats of the study: Age advanced and TCR beta diversity per million T cells fell, roughly linearly. Underestimates were what the diversity estimates from one million T cells were considered to be.

About this clonotype: The antigen is unknown.

The ends were cut back, 3 bases at V and 7 bases at J, with 14 bases in the middle. Per germline, CDR1 SGHRS and CDR2 YFSETQ. There are 14 residues in the CDR3. The sequencing sample was made of blood. The V and J genes are TRBV5-1 and TRBJ2-1, with a tentative D call TRBD2 (7 bases). The sequence was collected from a woman aged 55 to 70 in good health. CDR3 protein: CASSSGGGSNEQFF. The CDR3 DNA sequence: TGCGCCAGCAGCTCCGGGGGCGGGAGTAATGAGCAGTTCTTC.